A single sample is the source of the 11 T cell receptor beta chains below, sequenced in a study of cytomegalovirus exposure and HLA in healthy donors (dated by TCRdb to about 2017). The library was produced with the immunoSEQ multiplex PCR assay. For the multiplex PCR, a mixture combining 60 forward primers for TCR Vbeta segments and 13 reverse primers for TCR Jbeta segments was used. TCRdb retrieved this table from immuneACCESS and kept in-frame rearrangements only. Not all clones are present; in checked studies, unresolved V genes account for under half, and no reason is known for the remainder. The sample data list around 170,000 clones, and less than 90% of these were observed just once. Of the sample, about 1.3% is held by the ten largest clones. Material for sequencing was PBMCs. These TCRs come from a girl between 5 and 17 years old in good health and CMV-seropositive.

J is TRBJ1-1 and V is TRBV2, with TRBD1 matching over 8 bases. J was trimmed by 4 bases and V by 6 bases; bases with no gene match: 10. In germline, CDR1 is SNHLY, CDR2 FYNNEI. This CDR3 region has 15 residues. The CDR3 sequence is CASRGSATGGTEAFF. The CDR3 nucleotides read TGTGCCAGCAGGGGTTCGGCTACAGGGGGCACTGAAGCTTTCTTT. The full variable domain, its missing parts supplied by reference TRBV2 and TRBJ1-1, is EPEVTQTPSHQVTQMGQEVILRCVPISNHLYFYWYRQILGQKVEFLVSFYNNEISEKSEIFDDQFSVERPDGSNFTLKIRSTKLEDSAMYFCASRGSATGGTEAFFGQGTRLTVV.

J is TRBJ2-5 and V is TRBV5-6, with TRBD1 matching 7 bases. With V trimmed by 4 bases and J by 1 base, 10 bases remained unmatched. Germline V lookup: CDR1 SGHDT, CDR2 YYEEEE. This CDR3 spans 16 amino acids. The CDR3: CASSAVGTVVQETQYF. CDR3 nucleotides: TGTGCCAGCAGCGCAGTCGGGACAGTCGTCCAAGAGACCCAGTACTTC.

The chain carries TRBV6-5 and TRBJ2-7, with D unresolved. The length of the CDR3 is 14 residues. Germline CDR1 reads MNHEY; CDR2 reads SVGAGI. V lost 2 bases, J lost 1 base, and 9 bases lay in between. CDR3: CASSYGWQSYEQYF. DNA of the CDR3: TGTGCCAGCAGTTACGGCTGGCAGTCCTACGAGCAGTACTTC.

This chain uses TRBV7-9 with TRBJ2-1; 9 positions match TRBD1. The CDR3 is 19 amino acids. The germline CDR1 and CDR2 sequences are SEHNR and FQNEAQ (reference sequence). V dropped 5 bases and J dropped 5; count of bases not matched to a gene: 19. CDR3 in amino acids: CASSRPGTGNTLRDNEQFF. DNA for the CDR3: TGTGCCAGCAGCCGACCCGGGACAGGGAATACCCTTCGGGACAATGAGCAGTTCTTC.

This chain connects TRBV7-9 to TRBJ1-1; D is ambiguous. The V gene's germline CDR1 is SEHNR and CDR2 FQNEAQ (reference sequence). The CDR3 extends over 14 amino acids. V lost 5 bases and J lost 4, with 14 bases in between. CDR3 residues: CASSPRLRGTEAFF. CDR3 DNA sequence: TGTGCCAGCAGCCCCCGGCTCCGAGGCACTGAAGCTTTCTTT.

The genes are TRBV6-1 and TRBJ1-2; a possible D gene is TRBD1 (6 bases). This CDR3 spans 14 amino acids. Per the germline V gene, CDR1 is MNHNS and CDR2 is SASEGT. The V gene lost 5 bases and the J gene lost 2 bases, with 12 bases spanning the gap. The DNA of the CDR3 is TGTGCCAGCAGTCCCAGGGGCCCCAACTATGGCTACACCTTC. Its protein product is CASSPRGPNYGYTF.

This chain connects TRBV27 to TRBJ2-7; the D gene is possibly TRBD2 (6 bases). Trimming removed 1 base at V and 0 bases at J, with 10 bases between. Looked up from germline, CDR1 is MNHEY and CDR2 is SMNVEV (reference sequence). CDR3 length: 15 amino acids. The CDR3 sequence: CASSLLRGGSYEQYF. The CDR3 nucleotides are TGTGCCAGCAGTTTATTACGGGGAGGCTCCTACGAGCAGTACTTC.

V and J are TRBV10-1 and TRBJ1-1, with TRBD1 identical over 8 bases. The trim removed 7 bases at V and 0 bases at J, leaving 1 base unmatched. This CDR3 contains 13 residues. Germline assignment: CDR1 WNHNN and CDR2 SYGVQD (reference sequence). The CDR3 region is CASTGQVNTEAFF. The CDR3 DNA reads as TGCGCCAGCACGGGACAGGTGAACACTGAAGCTTTCTTT.

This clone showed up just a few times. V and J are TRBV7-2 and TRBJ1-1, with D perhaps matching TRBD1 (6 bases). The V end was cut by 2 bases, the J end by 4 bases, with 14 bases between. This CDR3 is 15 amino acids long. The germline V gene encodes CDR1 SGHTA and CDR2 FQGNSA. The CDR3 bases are TGTGCCAGCAGCTTAAAAGGGGGGGGCGTCACTGAAGCTTTCTTT. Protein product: CASSLKGGGVTEAFF.

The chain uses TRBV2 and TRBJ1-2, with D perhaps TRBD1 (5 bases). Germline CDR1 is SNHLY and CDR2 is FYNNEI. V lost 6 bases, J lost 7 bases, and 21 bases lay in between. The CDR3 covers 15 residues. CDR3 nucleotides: TGTGCCAGCAGCCAACGACCAGGGTATGACGGTGGCTACACCTTC. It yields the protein CASSQRPGYDGGYTF. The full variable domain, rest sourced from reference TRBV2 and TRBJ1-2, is EPEVTQTPSHQVTQMGQEVILRCVPISNHLYFYWYRQILGQKVEFLVSFYNNEISEKSEIFDDQFSVERPDGSNFTLKIRSTKLEDSAMYFCASSQRPGYDGGYTFGSGTRLTVV.

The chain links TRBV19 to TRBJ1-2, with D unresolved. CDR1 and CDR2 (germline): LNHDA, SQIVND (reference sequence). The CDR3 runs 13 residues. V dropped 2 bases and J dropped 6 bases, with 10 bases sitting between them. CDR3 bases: TGTGCCAGTAGTATATCTGGCCAGGATGGCTACACCTTC. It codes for CASSISGQDGYTF.